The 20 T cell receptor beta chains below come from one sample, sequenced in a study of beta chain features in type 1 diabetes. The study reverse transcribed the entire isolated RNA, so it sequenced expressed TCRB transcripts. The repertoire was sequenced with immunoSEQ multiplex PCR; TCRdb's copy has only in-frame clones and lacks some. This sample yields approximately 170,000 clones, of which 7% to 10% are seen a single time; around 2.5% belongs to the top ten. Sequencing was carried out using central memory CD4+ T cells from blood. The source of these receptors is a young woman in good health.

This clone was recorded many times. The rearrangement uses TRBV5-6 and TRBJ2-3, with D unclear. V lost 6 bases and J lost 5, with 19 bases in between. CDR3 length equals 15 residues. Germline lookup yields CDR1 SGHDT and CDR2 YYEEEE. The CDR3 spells CASTDSGSMVDTQYF. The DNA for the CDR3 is TGTGCCAGCACCGACTCGGGTAGCATGGTAGATACGCAGTATTTT.

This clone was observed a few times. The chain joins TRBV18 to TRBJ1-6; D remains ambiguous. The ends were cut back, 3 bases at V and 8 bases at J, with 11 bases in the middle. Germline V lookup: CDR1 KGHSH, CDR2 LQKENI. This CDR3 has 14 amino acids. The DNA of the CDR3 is TGTGCCAGCTCACCCACGGGGTCAGATTCACCCCTCCACTTT. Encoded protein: CASSPTGSDSPLHF. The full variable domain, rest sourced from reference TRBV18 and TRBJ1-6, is NAGVMQNPRHLVRRRGQEARLRCSPMKGHSHVYWYRQLPEEGLKFMVYLQKENIIDESGMPKERFSAEFPKEGPSILRIQQVVRGDSAAYFCASSPTGSDSPLHFGNGTRLTVT.

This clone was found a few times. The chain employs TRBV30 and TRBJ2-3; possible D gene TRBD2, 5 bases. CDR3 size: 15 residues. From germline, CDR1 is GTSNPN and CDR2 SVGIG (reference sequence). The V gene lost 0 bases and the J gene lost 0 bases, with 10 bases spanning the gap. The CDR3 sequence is CAWSVLGGSTDTQYF. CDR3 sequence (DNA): TGTGCCTGGAGTGTACTAGGCGGTAGCACAGATACGCAGTATTTT.

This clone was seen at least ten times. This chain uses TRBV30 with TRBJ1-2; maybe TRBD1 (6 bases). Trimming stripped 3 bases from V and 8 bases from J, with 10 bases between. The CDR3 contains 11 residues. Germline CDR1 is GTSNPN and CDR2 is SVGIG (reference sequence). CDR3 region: CAWSPGVGYTF. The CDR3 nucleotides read TGTGCCTGGAGCCCAGGGGTGGGCTACACCTTC.

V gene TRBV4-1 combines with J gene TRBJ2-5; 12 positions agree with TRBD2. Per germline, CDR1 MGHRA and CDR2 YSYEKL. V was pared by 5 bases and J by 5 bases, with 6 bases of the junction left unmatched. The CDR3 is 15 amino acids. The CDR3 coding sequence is TGCGCCAGCAGCGGACTAGCGGGATCCCGGGAGACCCAGTACTTC. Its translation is CASSGLAGSRETQYF.

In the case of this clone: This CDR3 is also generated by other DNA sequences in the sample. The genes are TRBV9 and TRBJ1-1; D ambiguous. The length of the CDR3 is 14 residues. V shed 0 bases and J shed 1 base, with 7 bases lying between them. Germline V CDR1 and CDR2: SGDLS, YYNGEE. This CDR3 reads CASSVGSGNTEAFF. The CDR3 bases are TGTGCCAGCAGCGTAGGGTCCGGGAACACTGAAGCTTTCTTT.

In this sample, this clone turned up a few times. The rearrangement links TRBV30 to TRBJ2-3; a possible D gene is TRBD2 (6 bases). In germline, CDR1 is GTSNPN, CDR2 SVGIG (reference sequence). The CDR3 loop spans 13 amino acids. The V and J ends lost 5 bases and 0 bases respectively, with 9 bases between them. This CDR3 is CAWGRGSTDTQYF. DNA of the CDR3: TGTGCCTGGGGGCGGGGCAGCACAGATACGCAGTATTTT.

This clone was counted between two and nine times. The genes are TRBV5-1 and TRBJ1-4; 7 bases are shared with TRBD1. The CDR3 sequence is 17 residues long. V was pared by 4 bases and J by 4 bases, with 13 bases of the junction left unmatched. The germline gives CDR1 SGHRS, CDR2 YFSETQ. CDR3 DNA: TGCGCCAGCAGCCCTGGGACAGATATCTTCGGTAATGAAAAACTGTTTTTT. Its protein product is CASSPGTDIFGNEKLFF.

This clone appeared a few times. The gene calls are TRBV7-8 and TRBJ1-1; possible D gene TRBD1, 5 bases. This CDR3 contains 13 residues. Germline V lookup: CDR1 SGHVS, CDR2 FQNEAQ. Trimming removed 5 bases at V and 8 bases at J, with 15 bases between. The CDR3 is CASSPRRGTEAFF. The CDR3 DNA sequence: TGTGCCAGCAGCCCAAGGAGGGGCACCGAAGCTTTCTTT. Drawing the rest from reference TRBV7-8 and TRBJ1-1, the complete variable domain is GAGVSQSPRYKVAKRGQDVALRCDPISGHVSLFWYQQALGQGPEFLTYFQNEAQLDKSGLPSDRFFAERPEGSVSTLKIQRTQQEDSAVYLCASSPRRGTEAFFGQGTRLTVV.

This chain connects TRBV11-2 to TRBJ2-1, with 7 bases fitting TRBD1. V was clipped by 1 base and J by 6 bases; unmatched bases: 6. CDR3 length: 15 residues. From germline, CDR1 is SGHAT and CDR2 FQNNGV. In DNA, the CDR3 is TGTGCCAGCAGCTTAGTACAGGGGAGTACCAATGAGCAGTTCTTC. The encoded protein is CASSLVQGSTNEQFF.

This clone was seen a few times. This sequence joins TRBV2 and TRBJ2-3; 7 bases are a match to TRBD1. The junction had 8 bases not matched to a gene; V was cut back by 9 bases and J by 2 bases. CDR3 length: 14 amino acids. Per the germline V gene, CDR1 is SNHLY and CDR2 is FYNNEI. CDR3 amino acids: CARLWDSSTDTQYF. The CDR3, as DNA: TGTGCCAGGCTCTGGGACAGTTCCACAGATACGCAGTATTTT. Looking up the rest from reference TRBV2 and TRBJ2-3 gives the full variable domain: EPEVTQTPSHQVTQMGQEVILRCVPISNHLYFYWYRQILGQKVEFLVSFYNNEISEKSEIFDDQFSVERPDGSNFTLKIRSTKLEDSAMYFCARLWDSSTDTQYFGPGTRLTVL.

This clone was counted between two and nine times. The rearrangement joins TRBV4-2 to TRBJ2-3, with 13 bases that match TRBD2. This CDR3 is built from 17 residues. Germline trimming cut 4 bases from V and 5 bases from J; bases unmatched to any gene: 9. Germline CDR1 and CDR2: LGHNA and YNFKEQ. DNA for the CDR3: TGTGCCAGCAGCCCCAGGACTAGCGGGGGATCGGGAGATACGCAGTATTTT. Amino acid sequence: CASSPRTSGGSGDTQYF.

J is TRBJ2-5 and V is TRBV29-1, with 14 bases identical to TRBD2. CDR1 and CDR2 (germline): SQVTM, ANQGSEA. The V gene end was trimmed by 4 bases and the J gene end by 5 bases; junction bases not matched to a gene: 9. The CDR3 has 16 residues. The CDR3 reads CSVVPGLAGARETQYF. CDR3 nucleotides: TGCAGCGTTGTCCCGGGACTAGCGGGGGCCCGGGAGACCCAGTACTTC.

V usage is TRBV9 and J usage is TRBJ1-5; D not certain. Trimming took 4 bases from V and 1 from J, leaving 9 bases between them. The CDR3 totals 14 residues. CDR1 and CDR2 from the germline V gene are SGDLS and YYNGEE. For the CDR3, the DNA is TGTGCCAGCAGCCCCCAGGCGAGCAATCAGCCCCAGCATTTT. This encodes CASSPQASNQPQHF. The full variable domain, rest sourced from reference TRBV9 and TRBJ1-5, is DSGVTQTPKHLITATGQRVTLRCSPRSGDLSVYWYQQSLDQGLQFLIQYYNGEERAKGNILERFSAQQFPDLHSELNLSSLELGDSALYFCASSPQASNQPQHFGDGTRLSIL.

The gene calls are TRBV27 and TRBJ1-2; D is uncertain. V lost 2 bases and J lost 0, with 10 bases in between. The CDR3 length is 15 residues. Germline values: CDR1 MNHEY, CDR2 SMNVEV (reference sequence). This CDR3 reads CASSLQAGPNYGYTF. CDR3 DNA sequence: TGTGCCAGCAGTTTACAAGCAGGCCCTAACTATGGCTACACCTTC.

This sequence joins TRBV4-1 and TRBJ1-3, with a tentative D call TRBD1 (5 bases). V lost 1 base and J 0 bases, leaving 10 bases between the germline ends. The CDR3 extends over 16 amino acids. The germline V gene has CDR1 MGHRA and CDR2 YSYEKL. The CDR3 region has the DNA TGCGCCAGCAGCCAAGCGACAGATCTCTCTGGAAACACCATATATTTT. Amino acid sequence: CASSQATDLSGNTIYF.

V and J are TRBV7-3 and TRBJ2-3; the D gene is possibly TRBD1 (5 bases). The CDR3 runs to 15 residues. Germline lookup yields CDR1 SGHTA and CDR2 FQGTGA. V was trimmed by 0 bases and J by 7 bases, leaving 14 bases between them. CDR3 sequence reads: CASSLTGRGQNTQYF. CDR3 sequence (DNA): TGTGCCAGCAGCTTAACGGGAAGGGGCCAAAATACGCAGTATTTT.

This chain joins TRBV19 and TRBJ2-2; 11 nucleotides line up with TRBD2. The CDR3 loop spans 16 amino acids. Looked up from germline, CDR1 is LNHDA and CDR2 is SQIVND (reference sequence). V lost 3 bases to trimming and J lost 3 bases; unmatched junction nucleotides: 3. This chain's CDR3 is CASSITGLADTGELFF. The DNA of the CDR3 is TGTGCCAGTAGTATTACGGGACTAGCGGACACCGGGGAGCTGTTTTTT.

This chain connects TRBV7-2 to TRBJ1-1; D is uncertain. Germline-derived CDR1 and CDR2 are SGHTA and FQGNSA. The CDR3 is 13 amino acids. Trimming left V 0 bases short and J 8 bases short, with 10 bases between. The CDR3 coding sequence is TGTGCCAGCAGCTTAGCCCGGGATGACGAAGCTTTCTTT. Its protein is CASSLARDDEAFF.

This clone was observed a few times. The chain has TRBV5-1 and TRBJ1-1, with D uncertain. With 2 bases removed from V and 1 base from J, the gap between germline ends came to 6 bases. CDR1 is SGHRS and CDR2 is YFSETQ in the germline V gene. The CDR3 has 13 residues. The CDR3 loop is CASSLTQNTEAFF. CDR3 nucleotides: TGCGCCAGCAGCTTAACACAGAACACTGAAGCTTTCTTT. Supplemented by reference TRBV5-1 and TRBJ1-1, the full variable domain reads KAGVTQTPRYLIKTRGQQVTLSCSPISGHRSVSWYQQTPGQGLQFLFEYFSETQRNKGNFPGRFSGRQFSNSRSEMNVSTLELGDSALYLCASSLTQNTEAFFGQGTRLTVV.